Presented here are 6 T cell receptor beta chains from one specimen sequenced in a study of a mutant IDH1 vaccine in newly diagnosed glioma (dated by TCRdb to the early 2020s). The library was obtained by the immunoSEQ multiplex PCR assay. TCRdb's version of the immuneACCESS table is confined to in-frame rearrangements and falls short of the full clone set. An unresolved V gene accounts for under half of the shortfall where checked; the remainder is of unknown origin. The sample data list 30,000 to 35,000 clones, and approximately 50% of these were observed just once. Jointly, the top ten make up 8% to 13% of the sample. Antigens of these TCRs are unknown. The label giving this sample's time point can be read as: week 5, during vaccination. Each vaccine dose was 300 ug of a 20-mer mutant IDH1 peptide in Montanide, given subcutaneously with topical imiquimod. This material consisted of PBMCs, taken from a glioma patient whose treatment included an IDH1 peptide vaccine. The receptors were gathered from a woman between 18 and 30 years old with glioma.

This rearrangement joins TRBV6-5 to TRBJ2-7; D is uncertain. The germline CDR1 and CDR2 sequences are MNHEY and SVGAGI. Trimming took 0 bases from V and 2 from J, leaving 8 bases between them. The CDR3 spans 14 residues. The CDR3 region has the DNA TGTGCCAGCAGTTACTCGAGTCCTCCCTACGAGCAGTACTTC. Protein sequence: CASSYSSPPYEQYF.

This clone was observed a few times. V gene TRBV7-9 combines with J gene TRBJ1-3; unclear D gene. CDR1 is SEHNR and CDR2 is FQNEAQ in the germline V gene (reference sequence). The V end lost 3 bases, the J end lost 0 bases, and 0 bases lay between the germline ends. CDR3 length equals 12 residues. The DNA for the CDR3 is TGTGCCAGCAGCTTCTCTGGAAACACCATATATTTT. This gives the protein CASSFSGNTIYF.

The chain is built from TRBV6-1 and TRBJ2-4; 8 bases map to TRBD2. CDR3 length equals 14 residues. Germline V gives CDR1 MNHNS, CDR2 SASEGT. V lost 11 bases and J lost 9; bases outside the gene matches: 15. As DNA, the CDR3 is TGTGCCTCCCGGGGGGGGGATCGTAGTGGCATTCAGTACTTC. As protein: CASRGGDRSGIQYF.

The chain employs TRBV13 and TRBJ2-1; D not certain. This CDR3 is built from 15 residues. The V end lost 5 bases, the J end lost 0 bases, and 11 bases lay between the germline ends. The germline V gene encodes CDR1 PRHDT and CDR2 FYEKMQ (reference sequence). CDR3 region: CASSVIRSSYNEQFF. The CDR3 DNA reads TGTGCCAGCAGCGTCATTAGGAGCTCCTACAATGAGCAGTTCTTC.

This clone has more than one count but fewer than ten. The chain is built from TRBV2 and TRBJ2-2; D might be TRBD2 (7 bases). CDR3 length: 14 amino acids. V gave up 8 bases and J gave up 2 bases, with 12 bases separating them. The germline gives CDR1 SNHLY, CDR2 FYNNEI. The CDR3 loop reads CASGWGGNTGELFF. The CDR3 nucleotides are TGTGCCAGCGGATGGGGGGGCAACACCGGGGAGCTGTTTTTT.

The chain employs TRBV5-4 and TRBJ1-1, with unresolved D. The germline CDR1 and CDR2 sequences are SGHNT and YYREEE (reference sequence). The CDR3 runs 11 residues. V was trimmed by 3 bases and J by 5 bases, leaving 5 bases between them. CDR3 residues: CASSSVTEAFF. CDR3 nucleotides: TGTGCCAGCAGCTCAGTTACTGAAGCTTTCTTT.